This is a list of T cell receptor beta chains from one sample in a study of T cell repertoires in aging, cancer and after chemotherapy. TCRdb re-called the multiplex PCR reads through MiXCR, storing one row per CDR3 protein. The repertoire holds 9,000 to 13,000 distinct CDR3 sequences, with approximately 30% as singletons. The sequenced material came from blood. Every receptor here comes from a human donor in good health. The donor label of this sample is uncertain. CDR3s include the opening cysteine and the closing phenylalanine or tryptophan. D genes are given only for firm matches. Not all rows give a size; the values are once, few, many and, for expanded clones, a class.

V gene: TRBV6-2/TRBV6-3; clone size: .; D gene: .; J gene: TRBJ2-1; CDR3 protein: CASSTTGTVEQFF; CDR3 DNA: TGTGCCAGCAGCACCACAGGGACCGTCGAGCAGTTCTTC
V gene: TRBV6-5; clone size: medium-sized; D gene: TRBD1; J gene: TRBJ1-6; CDR3 protein: CASSYGSGGAHSPLHF; CDR3 DNA: TGTGCCAGCAGTTATGGTTCAGGGGGCGCGCATTCACCCCTCCACTTT
V gene: TRBV30; clone size: .; D gene: .; J gene: TRBJ1-1; CDR3 protein: CAGLTGMNTEAFF; CDR3 DNA: TGTGCCGGACTTACAGGTATGAACACTGAAGCTTTCTTT
V gene: TRBV10-1; clone size: .; D gene: TRBD1; J gene: TRBJ2-3; CDR3 protein: CASSETRTGRTDTQYF; CDR3 DNA: TGCGCCAGCAGTGAGACCCGGACAGGGAGGACAGATACGCAGTATTTT
V gene: TRBV19; clone size: few; D gene: .; J gene: TRBJ1-5; CDR3 protein: CASSISSSVWQPQHF; CDR3 DNA: TGTGCCAGTAGTATATCTTCATCGGTTTGGCAGCCCCAGCATTTT
V gene: TRBV19; clone size: few; D gene: .; J gene: TRBJ1-3; CDR3 protein: CASSISHRRSADGNTIYF; CDR3 DNA: TGTGCCAGTAGTATAAGTCACAGGAGGTCCGCTGACGGAAACACCATATATTTT
V gene: TRBV6-4; clone size: .; D gene: .; J gene: TRBJ2-7; CDR3 protein: CASSDSIPKGTTYEQYF; CDR3 DNA: TGTGCCAGCAGTGACTCGATACCCAAGGGGACCACATACGAGCAGTACTTC
V gene: TRBV20-1; clone size: .; D gene: .; J gene: TRBJ1-2; CDR3 protein: CSARPLQGPSGYTF; CDR3 DNA: TGCAGTGCTCGACCACTACAGGGTCCGTCAGGCTACACCTTC
V gene: TRBV6-2/TRBV6-3; clone size: .; D gene: TRBD1; J gene: TRBJ1-5; CDR3 protein: CASSTDRGPGQPQHF; CDR3 DNA: TGTGCCAGCAGTACCGACAGGGGGCCGGGTCAGCCCCAGCATTTT
V gene: TRBV6-2/TRBV6-3; clone size: .; D gene: TRBD2; J gene: TRBJ2-3; CDR3 protein: CAITKNQLTAGGNTDTQYF; CDR3 DNA: TGTGCCATCACCAAGAACCAATTAACAGCGGGAGGGAACACAGATACGCAGTATTTT
V gene: TRBV6-5; clone size: medium-sized; D gene: .; J gene: TRBJ2-1; CDR3 protein: CASSYSDRFDEQFF; CDR3 DNA: TGTGCCAGCAGTTACTCCGACAGGTTCGATGAGCAGTTCTTC
V gene: TRBV6-1; clone size: .; D gene: .; J gene: TRBJ1-5; CDR3 protein: CASRKDLGGNQPQHF; CDR3 DNA: TGTGCCAGCAGGAAGGACTTGGGCGGCAATCAGCCCCAGCATTTT
V gene: TRBV7-2; clone size: few; D gene: .; J gene: TRBJ2-3; CDR3 protein: CASSQAPTQQYF; CDR3 DNA: TGTGCCAGCAGCCAGGCTCCGACGCAGCAGTATTTT
V gene: TRBV18; clone size: few; D gene: .; J gene: TRBJ2-3; CDR3 protein: CASSPRTTNQDTQYF; CDR3 DNA: TGTGCCAGCTCACCGAGGACAACCAACCAAGATACGCAGTATTTT
V gene: TRBV30; clone size: medium-sized; D gene: .; J gene: TRBJ2-3; CDR3 protein: CAWIPETGGTDTQYF; CDR3 DNA: TGTGCCTGGATCCCCGAAACTGGGGGCACAGATACGCAGTATTTT
V gene: TRBV7-2; clone size: .; D gene: .; J gene: TRBJ1-5; CDR3 protein: CASSFDGGSNQPQHF; CDR3 DNA: TGTGCCAGCAGCTTTGACGGGGGGAGCAATCAGCCCCAGCATTTT
V gene: TRBV12-3/TRBV12-4; clone size: .; D gene: TRBD1; J gene: TRBJ1-5; CDR3 protein: CASTRGGSNQPQHF; CDR3 DNA: TGTGCCAGCACCAGGGGGGGAAGCAATCAGCCCCAGCATTTT
V gene: TRBV28; clone size: .; D gene: TRBD2; J gene: TRBJ2-7; CDR3 protein: CASRPRTSGIVAYEQYF; CDR3 DNA: TGTGCCAGCAGGCCTCGGACTAGCGGAATAGTGGCTTACGAGCAGTACTTC
V gene: TRBV19; clone size: medium-sized; D gene: TRBD2; J gene: TRBJ2-1; CDR3 protein: CASSPGGLGMNEQFF; CDR3 DNA: TGTGCCAGTAGCCCGGGGGGGCTAGGGATGAATGAGCAGTTCTTC
V gene: TRBV12-3/TRBV12-4; clone size: .; D gene: TRBD2; J gene: TRBJ2-2; CDR3 protein: CASSPSGGAGELFF; CDR3 DNA: TGTGCCAGCAGCCCCAGCGGGGGGGCCGGGGAGCTGTTTTTT
V gene: TRBV27; clone size: .; D gene: .; J gene: TRBJ2-2; CDR3 protein: CASSFWGPSNTGELFF; CDR3 DNA: TGTGCCAGCAGTTTTTGGGGGCCTTCGAACACCGGGGAGCTGTTTTTT
V gene: TRBV6-5; clone size: .; D gene: TRBD2; J gene: TRBJ2-3; CDR3 protein: CASRASGVAAQYF; CDR3 DNA: TGCGCCAGCAGAGCTAGCGGGGTTGCGGCGCAGTATTTT
V gene: TRBV18; clone size: .; D gene: TRBD2; J gene: TRBJ2-2; CDR3 protein: CASSPPGLAGVTGELFF; CDR3 DNA: TGTGCCAGCTCACCGCCGGGACTAGCGGGGGTCACCGGGGAGCTGTTTTTT
V gene: TRBV12-3/TRBV12-4; clone size: .; D gene: TRBD2; J gene: TRBJ2-1; CDR3 protein: CASSFSGRAGGDNEQFF; CDR3 DNA: TGTGCCAGCAGTTTTAGCGGGAGGGCCGGGGGTGACAATGAGCAGTTCTTC
V gene: TRBV5-4; clone size: few; D gene: .; J gene: TRBJ2-5; CDR3 protein: CASSTVVRRETQYF; CDR3 DNA: TGTGCCAGCAGCACCGTGGTCCGGAGGGAGACCCAGTACTTC
V gene: TRBV6-5; clone size: .; D gene: TRBD1; J gene: TRBJ2-1; CDR3 protein: CASSSGQGLLEQFF; CDR3 DNA: TGTGCCAGCAGCTCGGGACAGGGTCTTTTGGAGCAGTTCTTC
V gene: TRBV6-2/TRBV6-3; clone size: few; D gene: .; J gene: TRBJ1-2; CDR3 protein: CASSYSMGDGYTF; CDR3 DNA: TGTGCCAGCAGTTACTCGATGGGGGATGGCTACACCTTC
V gene: TRBV13; clone size: few; D gene: .; J gene: TRBJ1-1; CDR3 protein: CASSLGIRGNTEAFF; CDR3 DNA: TGTGCCAGCAGCTTAGGCATCAGGGGGAACACTGAAGCTTTCTTT
V gene: TRBV5-4; clone size: .; D gene: .; J gene: TRBJ2-3; CDR3 protein: CASTLGGGSTDTQYF; CDR3 DNA: TGTGCCAGCACCCTAGGGGGAGGTAGCACAGATACGCAGTATTTT
V gene: TRBV19; clone size: .; D gene: .; J gene: TRBJ1-1; CDR3 protein: CASRGQGLNTEAFF; CDR3 DNA: TGTGCCAGTAGGGGGCAGGGGTTGAACACTGAAGCTTTCTTT
V gene: TRBV6-5; clone size: medium-sized; D gene: TRBD2; J gene: TRBJ2-1; CDR3 protein: CASKPGGPYNEQFF; CDR3 DNA: TGTGCCAGCAAGCCGGGGGGGCCTTACAATGAGCAGTTCTTC
V gene: TRBV4-2; clone size: .; D gene: .; J gene: TRBJ1-6; CDR3 protein: CASSQGGSGSSWSPLHF; CDR3 DNA: TGTGCCAGCAGCCAAGGTGGGAGCGGTTCCTCATGGTCACCCCTCCACTTT
V gene: TRBV15; clone size: few; D gene: .; J gene: TRBJ2-4; CDR3 protein: CATSRDQSRGSASGKNIQYF; CDR3 DNA: TGTGCCACCAGCAGAGATCAAAGCAGGGGTAGCGCGAGTGGCAAAAACATTCAGTACTTC
V gene: TRBV24-1; clone size: .; D gene: .; J gene: TRBJ1-2; CDR3 protein: CATSAPKPPYGYTF; CDR3 DNA: TGTGCCACCAGTGCCCCGAAACCACCCTATGGCTACACCTTC
V gene: TRBV19; clone size: medium-sized; D gene: TRBD2; J gene: TRBJ2-1; CDR3 protein: CASSMGGSSYNEQFF; CDR3 DNA: TGTGCCAGTAGTATGGGAGGGAGCTCCTACAATGAGCAGTTCTTC
V gene: TRBV29-1; clone size: medium-sized; D gene: .; J gene: TRBJ2-1; CDR3 protein: CSVYLSAVAIGNEQFF; CDR3 DNA: TGCAGCGTGTACCTTAGTGCGGTAGCCATTGGCAATGAGCAGTTCTTC
V gene: TRBV24-1; clone size: .; D gene: .; J gene: TRBJ1-6; CDR3 protein: CATSAGTQGSGSPLHF; CDR3 DNA: TGTGCCACCAGTGCAGGGACACAGGGTTCGGGATCACCCCTCCACTTT
V gene: TRBV28; clone size: few; D gene: .; J gene: TRBJ2-6; CDR3 protein: CASRARGLGADGANVLTF; CDR3 DNA: TGTGCCAGCAGAGCCCGGGGCCTCGGGGCGGACGGGGCCAACGTCCTGACTTTC
V gene: TRBV27; clone size: medium-sized; D gene: .; J gene: TRBJ2-5; CDR3 protein: CASSASVGKTQYF; CDR3 DNA: TGTGCCAGCAGCGCTAGCGTCGGAAAGACCCAGTACTTC
V gene: TRBV6-6; clone size: .; D gene: .; J gene: TRBJ2-7; CDR3 protein: CASSIFSTGHEQYF; CDR3 DNA: TGTGCCAGCAGTATTTTCTCGACCGGACACGAGCAGTACTTC
V gene: TRBV10-2; clone size: .; D gene: TRBD1; J gene: TRBJ1-3; CDR3 protein: CATIDTPRTGSSGNTIYF; CDR3 DNA: TGCGCCACCATCGATACCCCCCGGACAGGAAGCTCTGGAAACACCATATATTTT
V gene: TRBV5-4; clone size: .; D gene: .; J gene: TRBJ2-3; CDR3 protein: CASSPGTDTQYF; CDR3 DNA: TGTGCCAGCAGCCCAGGCACAGATACGCAGTATTTT
V gene: TRBV6-4; clone size: medium-sized; D gene: TRBD2; J gene: TRBJ2-1; CDR3 protein: CASSQTSGTYNEQFF; CDR3 DNA: TGTGCCAGCAGTCAGACTAGCGGTACATACAATGAGCAGTTCTTC
V gene: TRBV6-5; clone size: .; D gene: .; J gene: TRBJ1-3; CDR3 protein: CASSPAADTIYF; CDR3 DNA: TGTGCCAGCAGTCCCGCGGCGGACACCATATATTTT
V gene: TRBV6-1; clone size: .; D gene: .; J gene: TRBJ1-1; CDR3 protein: CTSRVTGGTEAFF; CDR3 DNA: TGTACCAGCAGGGTCACCGGTGGCACTGAAGCTTTCTTT
V gene: TRBV6-5; clone size: .; D gene: TRBD1; J gene: TRBJ1-6; CDR3 protein: CASSDSTGGNSPLHF; CDR3 DNA: TGTGCCAGCAGTGACTCGACAGGGGGTAATTCACCCCTCCACTTT
V gene: TRBV5-1; clone size: .; D gene: TRBD1; J gene: TRBJ1-4; CDR3 protein: CASSFEQGVGEKLFF; CDR3 DNA: TGCGCCAGCAGCTTCGAACAGGGGGTCGGTGAAAAACTGTTTTTT
V gene: TRBV11-2; clone size: .; D gene: .; J gene: TRBJ1-3; CDR3 protein: CASSLGGYSGNTIYF; CDR3 DNA: TGTGCCAGCAGCTTAGGCGGTTACTCTGGAAACACCATATATTTT
V gene: TRBV18; clone size: few; D gene: TRBD1; J gene: TRBJ1-6; CDR3 protein: CASSPTGGDSPLHF; CDR3 DNA: TGTGCCAGCTCACCAACAGGGGGGGATTCACCCCTCCACTTT
V gene: TRBV20-1; clone size: .; D gene: TRBD1; J gene: TRBJ2-5; CDR3 protein: CSAPNRGLETQYF; CDR3 DNA: TGCAGTGCGCCTAACAGGGGATTGGAGACCCAGTACTTC
V gene: TRBV6-4; clone size: .; D gene: TRBD2; J gene: TRBJ2-1; CDR3 protein: CASSDDSSGGAGEQFF; CDR3 DNA: TGTGCCAGCAGTGACGATTCTAGCGGGGGGGCAGGTGAGCAGTTCTTC
V gene: TRBV30; clone size: .; D gene: .; J gene: TRBJ1-6; CDR3 protein: CAWSATGTKASPLHF; CDR3 DNA: TGTGCCTGGAGCGCAACCGGGACTAAGGCCTCACCCCTCCACTTT
V gene: TRBV12-3/TRBV12-4; clone size: .; D gene: TRBD2; J gene: TRBJ2-5; CDR3 protein: CASSPGTMFLETQYF; CDR3 DNA: TGTGCCAGCAGTCCCGGGACTATGTTTTTAGAGACCCAGTACTTC
V gene: TRBV6-2/TRBV6-3; clone size: .; D gene: .; J gene: TRBJ2-1; CDR3 protein: CASSPSRLEQFF; CDR3 DNA: TGTGCCAGCAGTCCAAGCAGACTTGAGCAGTTCTTC
V gene: TRBV13; clone size: medium-sized; D gene: .; J gene: TRBJ2-3; CDR3 protein: CASSPSPGPDTQYF; CDR3 DNA: TGTGCCAGCAGCCCAAGTCCCGGGCCAGATACGCAGTATTTT
V gene: TRBV27; clone size: .; D gene: TRBD2; J gene: TRBJ2-7; CDR3 protein: CASSLTSGFSYEQYF; CDR3 DNA: TGTGCCAGCAGTCTGACTAGCGGGTTCTCCTACGAGCAGTACTTC
V gene: TRBV19; clone size: medium-sized; D gene: .; J gene: TRBJ2-2; CDR3 protein: CASSIEDVVGELFF; CDR3 DNA: TGTGCCAGTAGTATAGAGGACGTGGTCGGGGAGCTGTTTTTT
V gene: TRBV7-6; clone size: few; D gene: .; J gene: TRBJ1-6; CDR3 protein: CASSLGPGTGDSPLHF; CDR3 DNA: TGTGCCAGCAGCTTAGGCCCCGGGACCGGGGACTCACCCCTCCACTTT
V gene: TRBV5-4; clone size: .; D gene: .; J gene: TRBJ1-1; CDR3 protein: CASSLVGGAGTEAFF; CDR3 DNA: TGTGCCAGCAGCCTCGTTGGGGGAGCGGGGACTGAAGCTTTCTTT